Presented here are 8 T cell receptor beta chains from one specimen sequenced in a study of CD8 T cells in ankylosing spondylitis. Study conclusions and caveats: Ankylosing spondylitis blood appeared to be characterized by a TCR beta motif of roughly eight highly homologous variants.

These receptors' antigens are unknown. Via MiXCR, TCRdb re-called the 5' RACE reads, giving one row per CDR3 protein. The table records 390,000 or so distinct CDR3 sequences, 20% to 25% of them present only once. The sequenced sample consisted of blood, either unsorted or a sorted T cell fraction (not recorded which). The receptor source for this set is a male donor with ankylosing spondylitis.

This rearrangement joins TRBV9 to TRBJ1-1; D unclear. V was trimmed by 6 bases and J by 7 bases, leaving 16 bases between them. CDR3 length equals 13 residues. CDR1 SGDLS and CDR2 YYNGEE come from the germline V gene. The CDR3 protein is CASTDLRIGEAFF. Here the CDR3 DNA reads TGTGCCAGCACCGACCTACGGATCGGTGAAGCTTTCTTT.

This clonotype was seen more than once but under ten times. V usage is TRBV10-2 and J usage is TRBJ2-5, with D unclear. V lost 7 bases and J lost 1, with 13 bases in between. Looked up from germline, CDR1 is WSHSY and CDR2 is SAAADI. This CDR3 spans 14 amino acids. This chain's CDR3 is CASTSEGRQETQYF. The DNA for the CDR3 is TGCGCCAGCACGAGCGAAGGGCGCCAAGAGACCCAGTACTTC.

This chain joins TRBV5-1 and TRBJ2-3; 10 bases fit TRBD2. Germline CDR1 SGHRS, CDR2 YFSETQ. V gave up 4 bases and J gave up 0 bases; unmatched junction bases: 11. This CDR3 has 18 residues. CDR3 sequence (DNA): TGCGCCAGCAGCAGGGGACTAGCGCAGCGCTCTAGCACAGATACGCAGTATTTT. It is translated as CASSRGLAQRSSTDTQYF.

This chain uses TRBV20-1 with TRBJ2-7, with D perhaps given as TRBD1 or TRBD2 (5 bases each). Germline V gene sequence: CDR1 DFQATT, CDR2 SNEGSKA (reference sequence). CDR3 length: 15 amino acids. The V gene lost 1 base and the J gene lost 0 bases, with 13 bases spanning the gap. CDR3 residues: CSARVPGTASYEQYF. CDR3 nucleotides: TGCAGTGCTAGAGTACCCGGGACGGCCTCCTACGAGCAGTACTTC.

This clonotype was seen only a few times. V usage is TRBV7-9 and J usage is TRBJ2-7; D gene unclear. This CDR3 has 14 residues. Germline V gene data show CDR1 as SEHNR and CDR2 as FQNEAQ (reference sequence). The V end was cut by 2 bases, the J end by 1 base, with 9 bases between. The CDR3 DNA is TGTGCCAGCAGCTTATCGACGCATTCCTACGAGCAGTACTTC. Its translation: CASSLSTHSYEQYF.

This clonotype has just a few counts. The genes are TRBV7-2 and TRBJ2-3, with 7 positions matching TRBD1. The V gene end was trimmed by 1 base and the J gene end by 6 bases; junction bases not matched to a gene: 10. Germline CDR1 is SGHTA and CDR2 is FQGNSA. The CDR3 covers 16 residues. The CDR3 sequence is CASSLGGRGFLDTQYF. In DNA form, the CDR3 reads TGTGCCAGCAGCTTAGGGGGCAGGGGGTTCTTGGATACGCAGTATTTT.

This chain links TRBV20-1 with TRBJ2-7; no clear D gene. V was clipped by 5 bases and J by 6 bases, with 17 bases between them. The CDR3 runs to 13 residues. From germline, CDR1 is DFQATT and CDR2 SNEGSKA (reference sequence). The CDR3 here is CSAYPRAIGEQYF. CDR3 in DNA: TGCAGTGCTTACCCTAGAGCCATCGGCGAGCAGTACTTC.

V usage is TRBV6-1 and J usage is TRBJ2-3, with TRBD2 matching over 10 bases. With 8 bases clipped from V and 3 bases from J, the junction kept 5 bases outside the gene matches. The germline CDR1 and CDR2 sequences are MNHNS and SASEGT. This CDR3 spans 14 amino acids. CDR3 protein: CASEAGGPTDTQYF. CDR3 coding DNA: TGTGCCAGCGAAGCGGGAGGGCCAACAGATACGCAGTATTTT.